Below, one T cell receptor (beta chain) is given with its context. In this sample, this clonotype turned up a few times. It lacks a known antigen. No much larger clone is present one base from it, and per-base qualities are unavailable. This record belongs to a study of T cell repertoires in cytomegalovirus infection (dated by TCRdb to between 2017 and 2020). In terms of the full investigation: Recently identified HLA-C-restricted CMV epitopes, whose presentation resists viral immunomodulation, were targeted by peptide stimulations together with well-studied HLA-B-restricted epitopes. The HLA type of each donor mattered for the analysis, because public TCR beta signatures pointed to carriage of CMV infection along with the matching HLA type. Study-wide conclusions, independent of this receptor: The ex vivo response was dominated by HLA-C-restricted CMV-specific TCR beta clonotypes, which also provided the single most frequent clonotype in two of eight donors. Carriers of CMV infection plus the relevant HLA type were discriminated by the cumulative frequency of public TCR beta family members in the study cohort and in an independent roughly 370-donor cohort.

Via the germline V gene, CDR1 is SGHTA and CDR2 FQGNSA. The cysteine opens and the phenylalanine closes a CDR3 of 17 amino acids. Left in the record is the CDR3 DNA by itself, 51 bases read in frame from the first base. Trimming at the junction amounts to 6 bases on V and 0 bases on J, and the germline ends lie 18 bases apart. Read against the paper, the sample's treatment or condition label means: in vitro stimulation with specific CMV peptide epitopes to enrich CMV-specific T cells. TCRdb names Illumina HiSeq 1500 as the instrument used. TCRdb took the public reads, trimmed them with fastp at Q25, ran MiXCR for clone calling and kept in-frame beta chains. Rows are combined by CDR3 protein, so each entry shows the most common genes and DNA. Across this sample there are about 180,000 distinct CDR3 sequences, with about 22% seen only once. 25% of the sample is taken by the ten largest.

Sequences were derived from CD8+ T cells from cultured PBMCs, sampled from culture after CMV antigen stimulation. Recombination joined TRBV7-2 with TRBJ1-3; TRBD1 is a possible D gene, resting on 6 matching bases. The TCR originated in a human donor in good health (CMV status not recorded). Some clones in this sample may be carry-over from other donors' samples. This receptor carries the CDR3 CASRTSTGSFSGNTIYF. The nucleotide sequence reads TGTGCCAGCAGGACCTCAACAGGGTCCTTCTCTGGAAACACCATATATTTT.